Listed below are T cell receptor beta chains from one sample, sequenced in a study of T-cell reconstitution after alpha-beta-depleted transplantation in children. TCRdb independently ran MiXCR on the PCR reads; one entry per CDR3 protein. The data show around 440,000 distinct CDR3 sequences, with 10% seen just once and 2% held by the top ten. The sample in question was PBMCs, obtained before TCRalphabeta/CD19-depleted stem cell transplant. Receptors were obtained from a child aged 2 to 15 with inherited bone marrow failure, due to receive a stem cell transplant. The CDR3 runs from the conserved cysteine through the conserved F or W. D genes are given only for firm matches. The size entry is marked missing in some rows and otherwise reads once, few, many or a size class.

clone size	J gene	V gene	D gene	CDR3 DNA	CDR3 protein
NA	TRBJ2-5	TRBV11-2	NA	TGTGCCAGCAGCTTACCTCCGACCCAGTACTTC	CASSLPPTQYF
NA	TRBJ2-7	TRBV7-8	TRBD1	TGTGCCAGCAGCTCGAGCGCGGGGACAGGGGGCTACGAGCAGTACTTC	CASSSSAGTGGYEQYF
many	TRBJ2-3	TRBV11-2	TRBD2	TGTGCCAGCAGCTTAGTAAGGCGACTAGCGGGTAGCACAGATACGCAGTATTTT	CASSLVRRLAGSTDTQYF
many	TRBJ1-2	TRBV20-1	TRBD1	TGCAGTGCCAAGGACAGGGACTATGGCTACACCTTC	CSAKDRDYGYTF
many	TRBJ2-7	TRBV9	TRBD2	TGTGCCAGCAGCGTAGGGTCGGGGGGAGACTACGAGCAGTACTTC	CASSVGSGGDYEQYF
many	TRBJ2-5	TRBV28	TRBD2	TGTGCCAGCAGCAGACTAGCGGGACAAGAGACCCAGTACTTC	CASSRLAGQETQYF
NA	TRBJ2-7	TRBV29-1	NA	TGCAGCGTTGTAACACCGCGCTCCTACGAGCAGTACTTC	CSVVTPRSYEQYF
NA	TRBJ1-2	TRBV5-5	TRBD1	TGTGCCAGCAGCTTGCGCGGTCCGGGACAGCCGGGGGATGGCTACACCTTC	CASSLRGPGQPGDGYTF
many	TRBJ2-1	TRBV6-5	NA	TGTGCCAGCACCGCAGACTTCGGGGCCTACAATGAGCAGTTCTTC	CASTADFGAYNEQFF
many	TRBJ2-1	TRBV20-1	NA	TGCAGTGCTACCCCGGGAGTTAGCTACAATGAGCAGTTCTTC	CSATPGVSYNEQFF
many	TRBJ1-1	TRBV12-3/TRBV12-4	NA	TGTGCCAGCAGTTGGGGAGGGGCCATGAACACTGAAGCTTTCTTT	CASSWGGAMNTEAFF
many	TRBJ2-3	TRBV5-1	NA	TGCGCCAGCAGCCCCGGCCGGAGTTGGACAGATACGCAGTATTTT	CASSPGRSWTDTQYF
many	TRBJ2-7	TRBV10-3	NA	TGTGCCATCAGTGAGTCCAAGGGACGACAGGAGGCCTACGAGCAGTACTTC	CAISESKGRQEAYEQYF
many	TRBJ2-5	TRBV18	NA	TGTGCCAGCTCATCAAACGCCGAGACCCAGTACTTC	CASSSNAETQYF
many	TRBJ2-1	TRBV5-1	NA	TGCGCCAGCAGAGCAGTGTTGGGTGAGCAGTTCTTC	CASRAVLGEQFF
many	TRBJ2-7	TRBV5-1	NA	TGCGCCAGCAGCTTGGGCCGCCCTGACGGTTACGAGCAGTACTTC	CASSLGRPDGYEQYF
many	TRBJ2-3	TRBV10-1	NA	TGCGCCAGCAGTGATGAGGTAGATACGCAGTATTTT	CASSDEVDTQYF
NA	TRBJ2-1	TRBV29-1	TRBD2	TGCAGCGCGTCCGGGACTAGCGGGGTCGAGCAGTTCTTC	CSASGTSGVEQFF
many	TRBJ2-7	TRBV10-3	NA	TGTGCCATCACCCAACCATACGAGCAGTACTTC	CAITQPYEQYF
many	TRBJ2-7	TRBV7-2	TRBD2	TGTGCCAGCAGCTTCACTAGCGGGAGGCCCTCCTACGAGCAGTACTTC	CASSFTSGRPSYEQYF